This T cell receptor (beta chain) was sequenced for a study of blood T cell repertoires in COVID-19. Trimming cost V 5 bases and J 5 bases, with 7 bases left between them. Germline V gene data show CDR1 as SGHTA and CDR2 as FQGNSA. The CDR3 length is 12 residues. Sequenced by immunoSEQ multiplex PCR; TCRdb stores in-frame clones only, minus some. The table shows roughly 260,000 clones, with about nine tenths occurring only once. The sequence was collected from a woman between 50 and 59 years old who had recovered from COVID-19. The rearrangement uses TRBV7-2 and TRBJ2-1; D not certain. The sample taken for sequencing was peripheral blood. CDR3 region: CASSPTDNEQFF. The CDR3 DNA reads as TGTGCCAGCAGCCCAACGGACAATGAGCAGTTCTTC.